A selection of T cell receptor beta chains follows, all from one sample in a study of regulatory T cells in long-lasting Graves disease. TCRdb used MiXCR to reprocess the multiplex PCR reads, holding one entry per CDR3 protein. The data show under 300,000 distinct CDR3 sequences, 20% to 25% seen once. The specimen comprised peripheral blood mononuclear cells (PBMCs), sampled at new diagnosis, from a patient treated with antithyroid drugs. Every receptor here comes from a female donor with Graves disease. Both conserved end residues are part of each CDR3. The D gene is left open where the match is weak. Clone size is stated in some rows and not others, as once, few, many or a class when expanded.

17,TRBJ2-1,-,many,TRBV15,CATSRDRWQGESGEQFF,TGTGCCACCAGCAGAGATCGTTGGCAGGGAGAGTCGGGTGAGCAGTTCTTC
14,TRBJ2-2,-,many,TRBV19,CASSQGHRPGELFF,TGTGCCAGTAGTCAGGGACACAGACCCGGGGAGCTGTTTTTT
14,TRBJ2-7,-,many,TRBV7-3,CASSLTGSSYEQYF,TGTGCCAGCAGCTTAACCGGCAGCTCCTACGAGCAGTACTTC
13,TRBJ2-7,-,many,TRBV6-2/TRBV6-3,CASRRGSISEQYF,TGTGCCAGCAGAAGGGGGAGCATATCGGAGCAGTACTTC
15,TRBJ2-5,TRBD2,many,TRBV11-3,CASSPGLAVGETQYF,TGTGCCAGCAGCCCTGGACTAGCGGTTGGGGAGACCCAGTACTTC
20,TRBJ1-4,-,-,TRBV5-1,CASSSKDELGRRPQNEKLFF,TGCGCCAGCAGCTCCAAGGACGAATTAGGTCGACGACCACAGAATGAAAAACTGTTTTTT
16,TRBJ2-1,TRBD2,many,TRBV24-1,CATSDPTSGRAHEQFF,TGTGCCACCAGTGACCCAACTAGCGGGAGGGCCCATGAGCAGTTCTTC
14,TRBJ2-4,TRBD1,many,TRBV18,CASSETARGNIQYF,TGTGCCAGCTCGGAAACGGCCAGGGGGAACATTCAGTACTTC
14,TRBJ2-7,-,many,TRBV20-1,CSANPGSGVYEQYF,TGCAGTGCCAATCCAGGGTCGGGGGTCTACGAGCAGTACTTC
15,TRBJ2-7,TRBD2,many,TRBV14,CASSPLTSGSREQYF,TGTGCCAGCAGCCCGTTGACTAGCGGGAGTCGCGAGCAGTACTTC
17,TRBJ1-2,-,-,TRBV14,CASSQDVARWFSYGYTF,TGTGCCAGCAGCCAAGATGTCGCGCGCTGGTTTAGCTATGGCTACACCTTC
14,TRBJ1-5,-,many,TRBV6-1,CASSESGGGQPQHF,TGTGCCAGCAGTGAATCCGGGGGTGGTCAGCCCCAGCATTTT
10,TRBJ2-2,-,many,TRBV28,CASRARELFF,TGTGCCAGCAGGGCGAGGGAGCTGTTTTTT
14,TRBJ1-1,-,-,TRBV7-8,CASSRQGLNTEAFF,TGTGCCAGCAGCCGTCAGGGGTTGAACACTGAAGCTTTCTTT
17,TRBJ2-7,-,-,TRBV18,CASSLFLPQGATYEQYF,TGTGCCAGCTCACTATTCCTCCCACAAGGGGCAACCTACGAGCAGTACTTC
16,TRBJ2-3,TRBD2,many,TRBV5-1,CASSSTTSGGTDTQYF,TGCGCCAGCAGCTCAACCACTAGCGGAGGTACAGATACGCAGTATTTT
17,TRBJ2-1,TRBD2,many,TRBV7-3,CASSLTLREGPYNEQFF,TGTGCCAGCAGCTTAACCTTACGGGAGGGCCCGTACAATGAGCAGTTCTTC
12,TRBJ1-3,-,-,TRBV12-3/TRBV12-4,CASSRVGNTIYF,TGTGCCAGCAGCAGGGTTGGAAACACCATATATTTT
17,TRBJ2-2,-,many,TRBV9,CASSVKGGTANTGELFF,TGTGCCAGCAGCGTAAAGGGGGGGACAGCGAACACCGGGGAGCTGTTTTTT
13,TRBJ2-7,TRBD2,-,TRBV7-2,CASSFSGSGEQYF,TGTGCCAGCAGCTTTAGCGGGAGTGGCGAGCAGTACTTC
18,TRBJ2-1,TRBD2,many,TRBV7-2,CASSLAGLAGGFGNEQFF,TGTGCCAGCAGCTTAGCCGGACTAGCGGGAGGATTCGGCAATGAGCAGTTCTTC
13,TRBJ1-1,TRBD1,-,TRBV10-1,CASSNTGETEAFF,TGCGCCAGCAGTAACACAGGGGAGACTGAAGCTTTCTTT
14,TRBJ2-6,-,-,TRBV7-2,CASSLGTGANVLTF,TGTGCCAGCAGCTTAGGGACTGGGGCCAACGTCCTGACTTTC
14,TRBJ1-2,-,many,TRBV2,CASRDNRAPLGYTF,TGTGCCAGCAGGGACAACAGGGCCCCCTTGGGCTACACCTTC